This T cell receptor (beta chain) was captured in a study of blood T cell repertoires in COVID-19. Study-level background: From T cells, B-cell-depleted T cells, or PBMCs came the material, which was cDNA or gDNA.

CDR1 and CDR2 (germline): MNHEY, SVGAGI. The CDR3 extends over 14 amino acids. The V end lost 6 bases, the J end lost 7 bases, and 16 bases lay between the germline ends. The authors' processing: Reference gene primer amplification gave nucleated cell count estimates. The data were produced by immunoSEQ multiplex PCR, yet TCRdb's version contains in-frame clones alone and is incomplete. The DNA was the basis for D and trimming; V, J and clone size are from that table. The sample carries approximately 110,000 clones, 80% to 95% recorded once. Followed longitudinally, the Seattle patients had been enrolled during active infection.

This TCR came from a man aged 45 to 65 with COVID-19, enrolled during active disease. The chain has TRBV6-5 and TRBJ1-5; D is undetermined. Source material: peripheral blood. In DNA form, the CDR3 reads TGTGCCAGCAGCGGGGTCTCCAAGGGCCAGCCCCAGCATTTT. Translating gives CASSGVSKGQPQHF.